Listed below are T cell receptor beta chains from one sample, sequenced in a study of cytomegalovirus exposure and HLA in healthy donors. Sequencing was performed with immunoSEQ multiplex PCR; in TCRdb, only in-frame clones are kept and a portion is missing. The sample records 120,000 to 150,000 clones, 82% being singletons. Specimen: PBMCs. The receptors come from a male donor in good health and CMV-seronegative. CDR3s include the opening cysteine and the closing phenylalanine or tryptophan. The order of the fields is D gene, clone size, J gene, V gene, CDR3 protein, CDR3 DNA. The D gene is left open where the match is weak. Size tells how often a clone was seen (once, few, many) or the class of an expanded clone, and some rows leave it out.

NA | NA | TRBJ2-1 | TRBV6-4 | CASTREEGNEQFF | TGTGCCAGCACTCGAGAAGAGGGTAATGAGCAGTTCTTC
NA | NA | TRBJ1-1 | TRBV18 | CASSPIRQTTHEAFF | TGTGCCAGCTCCCCGATCCGACAGACAACCCATGAAGCTTTCTTT
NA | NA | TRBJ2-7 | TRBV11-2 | CASRTGTFTYEQYF | TGTGCCAGCAGAACGGGGACATTTACCTACGAGCAGTACTTC
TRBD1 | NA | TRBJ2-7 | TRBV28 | CASSLDPGQETYEQYF | TGTGCCAGCAGTTTAGACCCAGGACAGGAGACCTACGAGCAGTACTTC
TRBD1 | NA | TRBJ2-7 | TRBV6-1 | CALGTGGFYEQYF | TGTGCCCTGGGGACAGGGGGCTTTTACGAGCAGTACTTC
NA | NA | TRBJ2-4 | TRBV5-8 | CASSFSYDIQYF | TGTGCCAGCAGCTTTAGTTATGACATTCAGTACTTC
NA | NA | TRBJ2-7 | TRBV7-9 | CASTPLNYEQYF | TGTGCCAGCACCCCGTTAAACTACGAGCAGTACTTC
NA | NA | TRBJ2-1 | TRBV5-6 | CASSLTSSYNEQFF | TGTGCCAGCAGCTTGACTAGCTCCTACAATGAGCAGTTCTTC
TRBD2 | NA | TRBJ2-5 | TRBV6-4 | CASTSGLAVQETQYF | TGTGCCAGCACCTCGGGACTAGCGGTCCAAGAGACCCAGTACTTC
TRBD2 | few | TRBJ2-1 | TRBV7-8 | CASSRRTSGGTLREQFF | TGTGCCAGCAGCAGGCGTACTAGCGGGGGAACCTTAAGGGAGCAGTTCTTC
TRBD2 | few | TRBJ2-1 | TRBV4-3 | CASSLSASGTWDEQFF | TGCGCCAGCAGCCTTAGCGCCAGCGGGACCTGGGATGAGCAGTTCTTC
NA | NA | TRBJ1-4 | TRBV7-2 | CASSLQGTNEKLFF | TGTGCCAGCAGCTTACAGGGCACTAATGAAAAACTGTTTTTT
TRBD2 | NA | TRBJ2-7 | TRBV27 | CASGHSGLASYEQYF | TGTGCCAGCGGACATTCGGGACTAGCCTCCTACGAGCAGTACTTC
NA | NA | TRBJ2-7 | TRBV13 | CASSLTRSYEQYF | TGTGCCAGCAGCTTAACTAGGTCCTACGAGCAGTACTTC
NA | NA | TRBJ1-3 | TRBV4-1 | CASSLTGGTSGNTIYF | TGCGCCAGCAGCCTGACCGGAGGCACCTCTGGAAACACCATATATTTT